This record covers a single TCR beta chain. The sample originates from a study of post-analysis software for immune sequencing data. The library was made from cDNA and included unique molecular identifiers. TCRdb reprocessed the PCR reads with MiXCR, giving one entry per CDR3 protein. The data contain about 540,000 distinct CDR3 sequences, 34% of them singletons. The source of this sequence is a girl aged 2-17 years with multiple sclerosis. The sequencing input was blood.

CDR3 DNA sequence: TGCAGTGCCGAGGACAACAGAAGAAATGAAAAACTGTTTTTT. The encoded protein is CSAEDNRRNEKLFF. The V and J genes are TRBV20-1 and TRBJ1-4; a possible D gene is TRBD1 (5 bases). The germline CDR1 and CDR2 sequences are DFQATT and SNEGSKA (reference sequence). The germline V and J ends were trimmed by 6 bases and 5 bases, with 16 bases remaining between them. This CDR3 comprises 14 residues.